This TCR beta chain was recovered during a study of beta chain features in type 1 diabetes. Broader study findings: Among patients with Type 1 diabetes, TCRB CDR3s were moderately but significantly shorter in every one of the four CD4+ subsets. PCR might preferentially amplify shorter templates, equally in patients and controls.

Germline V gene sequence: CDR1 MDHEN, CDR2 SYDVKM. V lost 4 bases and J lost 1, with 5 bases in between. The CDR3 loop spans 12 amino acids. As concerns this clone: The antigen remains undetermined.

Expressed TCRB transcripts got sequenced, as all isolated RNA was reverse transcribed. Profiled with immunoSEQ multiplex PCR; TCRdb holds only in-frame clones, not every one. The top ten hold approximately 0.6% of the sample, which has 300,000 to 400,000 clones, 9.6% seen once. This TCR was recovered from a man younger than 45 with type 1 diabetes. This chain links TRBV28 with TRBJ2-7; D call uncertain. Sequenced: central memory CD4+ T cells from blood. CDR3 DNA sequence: TGTGCCAGCAGTTACAGTTCCTACGAGCAGTACTTC. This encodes CASSYSSYEQYF.